These 2 T cell receptor beta chains came from one sample sequenced in a study of blood T cell repertoires in COVID-19. Clones were read by immunoSEQ multiplex PCR, and TCRdb kept only the in-frame ones, dropping some. The table shows around 190,000 clones, with roughly 80% occurring only once. What was sequenced was peripheral blood. The receptors shown here come from a woman in her 70s with COVID-19, enrolled during active disease.

DNA of the CDR3: TGTGCCAGCTCGTCAGGGGACGAGCAGTACTTC. It is translated as CASSSGDEQYF. This chain joins TRBV18 and TRBJ2-7; possibly TRBD1 for D (6 bases). V lost 6 bases, J lost 5 bases, and 8 bases lay in between. From germline, CDR1 is KGHSH and CDR2 LQKENI. The CDR3 covers 11 residues.

The chain is built from TRBV5-1 and TRBJ2-5; D is possibly TRBD1 (5 bases). Germline V gene data show CDR1 as SGHRS and CDR2 as YFSETQ. Trimming left V 4 bases short and J 4 bases short, with 8 bases between. The CDR3 has 12 amino acids. The CDR3 is CASSQGRETQYF. The CDR3 region has the DNA TGCGCCAGCAGCCAGGGTAGAGAGACCCAGTACTTC. Supplemented by reference TRBV5-1 and TRBJ2-5, the full variable domain reads KAGVTQTPRYLIKTRGQQVTLSCSPISGHRSVSWYQQTPGQGLQFLFEYFSETQRNKGNFPGRFSGRQFSNSRSEMNVSTLELGDSALYLCASSQGRETQYFGPGTRLLVL.